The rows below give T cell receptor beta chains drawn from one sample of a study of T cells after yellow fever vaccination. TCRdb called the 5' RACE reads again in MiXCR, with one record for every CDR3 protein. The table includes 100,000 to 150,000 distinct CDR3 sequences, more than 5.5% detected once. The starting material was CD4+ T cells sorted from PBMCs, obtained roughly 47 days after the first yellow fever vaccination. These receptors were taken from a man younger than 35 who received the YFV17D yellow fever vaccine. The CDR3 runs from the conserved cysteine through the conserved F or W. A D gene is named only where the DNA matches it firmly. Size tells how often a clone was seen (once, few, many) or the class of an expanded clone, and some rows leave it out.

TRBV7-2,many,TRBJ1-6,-,TGTGCCAGCAGCGATCAGCAGAATTCACCCCTCCACTTT,CASSDQQNSPLHF
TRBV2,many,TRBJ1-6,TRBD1,TGTGCCAGCAGTGCCAGGGGGCCGTATAATTCACCCCTCCACTTT,CASSARGPYNSPLHF
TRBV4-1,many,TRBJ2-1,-,TGCGCCAGCAGCCAAGAAGGGCCCACAAATCCCTACAATGAGCAGTTCTTC,CASSQEGPTNPYNEQFF
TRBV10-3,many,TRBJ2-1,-,TGTGCCATCAGTTCCACCTACAATGAGCAGTTCTTC,CAISSTYNEQFF
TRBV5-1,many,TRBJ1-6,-,TGCGCCAGCAGCTTGGGAGTTCCAGAATCACCCCTCCACTTT,CASSLGVPESPLHF
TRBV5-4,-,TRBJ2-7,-,TGTGCCAGCAGCTTCTCTCGGGACAACTCCTACGAGCAGTACTTC,CASSFSRDNSYEQYF
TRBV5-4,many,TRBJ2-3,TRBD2,TGTGCCAGCAGCGCTGGACTAGCGGGGAGCACAGATACGCAGTATTTT,CASSAGLAGSTDTQYF
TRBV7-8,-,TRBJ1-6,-,TGTGCCAGCAGCCCGCCCTTTGACAGCGGCGGGCTCCACTTT,CASSPPFDSGGLHF
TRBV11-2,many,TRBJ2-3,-,TGTGCCAGCAGCCCGACGAGGGCGGGCAATACGCAGTATTTT,CASSPTRAGNTQYF
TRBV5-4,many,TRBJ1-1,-,TGTGCCAGCAGGGAACGCGCCGGGGGAATCGCTTTCTTT,CASRERAGGIAFF
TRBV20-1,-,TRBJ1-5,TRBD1,TGCAGTGCTAGTAGACAGGGAAATAGCAATCAGCCCCAGCATTTT,CSASRQGNSNQPQHF
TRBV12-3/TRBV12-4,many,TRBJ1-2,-,TGTGCCAGCAGTTTCCTGGGGAGCTATGGCTACACCTTC,CASSFLGSYGYTF
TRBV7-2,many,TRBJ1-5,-,TGTGCCAGCAGCCGGGGAGGGAAGGATCAGCCCCAGCATTTT,CASSRGGKDQPQHF
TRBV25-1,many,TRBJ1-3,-,TGTGCCAGCAGCGATCCCGGCAGTGGAAACACCATATATTTT,CASSDPGSGNTIYF
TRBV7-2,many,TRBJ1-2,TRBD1,TGTGCCAGCAGCGGACAGGGGGATGTTAGCTATGGCTACACCTTC,CASSGQGDVSYGYTF
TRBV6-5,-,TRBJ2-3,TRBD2,TGTGCCAGCAGTTACCGACGGGGGGACACAGATACGCAGTATTTT,CASSYRRGDTDTQYF
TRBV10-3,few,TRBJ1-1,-,TGTGCCATCAGTGGCAAATCCATGAACACTGAAGCTTTCTTT,CAISGKSMNTEAFF
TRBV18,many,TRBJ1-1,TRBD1,TGTGCCAGCTCACCACAAAGGGGGCTCGCTGAAGCTTTCTTT,CASSPQRGLAEAFF
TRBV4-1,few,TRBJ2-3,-,TGCGCCAGCAGCCAAGTGAAAGGGGATACGCAGTATTTT,CASSQVKGDTQYF
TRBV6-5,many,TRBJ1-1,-,TGTGCCAGCAGTTACGCGGGTGTGAACACTGAAGCTTTCTTT,CASSYAGVNTEAFF
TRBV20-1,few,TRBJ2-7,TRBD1,TGCAGTGCTAGAGACGGGGACAGCTCACTCTACGAGCAGTACTTC,CSARDGDSSLYEQYF
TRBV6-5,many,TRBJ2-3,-,TGTGCCAGCAGTTACTCTCAGGGGTCTCAAGATACGCAGTATTTT,CASSYSQGSQDTQYF
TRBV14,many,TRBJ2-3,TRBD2,TGTGCCAGCAGCCAAGAGGGGGGGTTCGCCGGACTCACAGATACGCAGTATTTT,CASSQEGGFAGLTDTQYF
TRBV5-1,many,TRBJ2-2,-,TGCGCCAGCAGAGAGACGGACTTCCATAACACCGGGGAGCTGTTTTTT,CASRETDFHNTGELFF
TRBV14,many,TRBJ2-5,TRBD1,TGTGCCAGCAGCCAAGACCCGGGACAGGGGTTTGGAGAGACCCAGTACTTC,CASSQDPGQGFGETQYF
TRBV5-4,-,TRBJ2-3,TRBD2,TGTGCCAGCAGACCTGCGGGGGGACCTTCAGATACGCAGTATTTT,CASRPAGGPSDTQYF
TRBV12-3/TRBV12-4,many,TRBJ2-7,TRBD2,TGTGCCAGCAGCCGCGGACTAGCGGGGAACTATGAGCAGTACTTC,CASSRGLAGNYEQYF
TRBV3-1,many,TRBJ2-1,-,TGTGCCAGCAGCCACGATAGAGGTAGCGAGCAGTTCTTC,CASSHDRGSEQFF
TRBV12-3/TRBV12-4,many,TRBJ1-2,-,TGTGCCAGCAGCCCGATGCTAGGGGTTAACTATGGCTACACCTTC,CASSPMLGVNYGYTF
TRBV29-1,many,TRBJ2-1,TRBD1,TGCAGCGGTAGACAGGGAAATGAGCAGTTCTTC,CSGRQGNEQFF
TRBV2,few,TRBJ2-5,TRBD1,TGTGCCAGCAGTGAAAAGACAGGGAAACGTTTAGAGACCCAGTACTTC,CASSEKTGKRLETQYF
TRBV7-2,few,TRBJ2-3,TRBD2,TGTGCCAGCATCGGAGGTTGGGGGGGGGCAGATACGCAGTATTTT,CASIGGWGGADTQYF
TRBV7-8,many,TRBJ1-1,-,TGTGCCAGCAGCACCGACAGTAACACTGAAGCTTTCTTT,CASSTDSNTEAFF
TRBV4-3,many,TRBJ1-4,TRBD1,TGCGCCAGCAGCCAAGATTACAGGGGGGGAAATGAAAAACTGTTTTTT,CASSQDYRGGNEKLFF
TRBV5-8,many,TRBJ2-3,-,TGTGCCAGCTTTCGAGGCAGGGCAGATACGCAGTATTTT,CASFRGRADTQYF
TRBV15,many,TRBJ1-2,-,TGTGCCACCAGCAGAAACGTAGGGGTTTTAGACTATGGCTACACCTTC,CATSRNVGVLDYGYTF
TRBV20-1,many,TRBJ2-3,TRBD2,TGCAGTGCTAGAAACTGGGGGGGAGATACGCAGTATTTT,CSARNWGGDTQYF
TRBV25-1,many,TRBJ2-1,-,TGTGCCAGCAGTCCACTCCCGGGACTAGGGGGCGATGAGCAGTTCTTC,CASSPLPGLGGDEQFF
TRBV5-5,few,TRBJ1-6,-,TGTGCCAGCACAATGATGATGGTCTCACCCCTCCACTTT,CASTMMMVSPLHF